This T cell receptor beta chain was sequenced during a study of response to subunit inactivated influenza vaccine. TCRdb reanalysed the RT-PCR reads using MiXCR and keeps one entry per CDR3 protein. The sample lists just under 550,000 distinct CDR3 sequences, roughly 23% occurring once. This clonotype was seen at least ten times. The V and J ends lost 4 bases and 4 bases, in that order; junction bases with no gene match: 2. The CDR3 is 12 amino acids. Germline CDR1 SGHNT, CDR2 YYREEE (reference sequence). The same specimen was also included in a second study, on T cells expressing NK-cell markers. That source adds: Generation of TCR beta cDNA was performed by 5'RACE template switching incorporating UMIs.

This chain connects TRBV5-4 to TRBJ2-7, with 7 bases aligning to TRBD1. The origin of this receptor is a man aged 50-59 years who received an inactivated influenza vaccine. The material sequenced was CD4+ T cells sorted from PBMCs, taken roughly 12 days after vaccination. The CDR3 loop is CASSKQGYEQYF. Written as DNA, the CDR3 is TGTGCCAGCAGCAAACAGGGGTACGAGCAGTACTTC.